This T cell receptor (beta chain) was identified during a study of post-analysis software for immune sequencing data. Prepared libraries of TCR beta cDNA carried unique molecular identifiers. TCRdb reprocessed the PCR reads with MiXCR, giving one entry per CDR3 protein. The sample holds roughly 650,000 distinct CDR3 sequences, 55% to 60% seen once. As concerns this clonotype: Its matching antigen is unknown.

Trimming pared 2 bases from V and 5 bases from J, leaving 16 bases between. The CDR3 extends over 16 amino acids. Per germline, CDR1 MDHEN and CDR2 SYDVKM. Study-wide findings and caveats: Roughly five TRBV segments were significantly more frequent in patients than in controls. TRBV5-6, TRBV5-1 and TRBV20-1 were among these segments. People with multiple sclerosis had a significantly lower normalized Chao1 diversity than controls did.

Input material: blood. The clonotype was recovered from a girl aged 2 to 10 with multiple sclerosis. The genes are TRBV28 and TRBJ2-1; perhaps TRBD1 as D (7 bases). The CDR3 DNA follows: TGTGCCAGCAGTTTAATCTTCAGGGGGGCCAACAATGAGCAGTTCTTC. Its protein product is CASSLIFRGANNEQFF.